This T cell receptor beta chain emerged from a study of OX40 agonist ivuxolimab in advanced cancers. About the study: It was ivuxolimab, an agonistic anti-OX40 (CD134) antibody, that patients were treated with. Study-wide points: At 0.1 to 3.0 mg/kg, CD4+ and CD8+ blood T cells expanded clonally by week 6. The antigen specificity of the peripheral T cells (those that were expanded) was not determined.

On this clone: What it binds is not known.

Researchers took blood at baseline, on cycle 4 day 1, and on cycle 7 day 1. The protocol was immunoSEQ multiplex PCR, while the TCRdb copy is restricted to in-frame clones and leaves out a portion. The sample contains 45,000 to 65,000 clones, about 90% of which appear only once. V was shortened by 1 base and J by 2 bases, with 15 bases between the two germline ends. Germline loops: CDR1 LNHNV, CDR2 YYDKDF (reference sequence). This CDR3 is built from 16 residues. Sample: CD4+ or CD8+ T cells sorted from blood, taken in a trial of the OX40 agonist ivuxolimab. This clonotype was sampled from an adult with an advanced solid tumor such as melanoma, head and neck, liver or kidney cancer. The chain is built from TRBV15 and TRBJ2-7, with a possible D match to TRBD2 (7 bases). CDR3 loop: CATSRGGGEGAYEQYF. The DNA for the CDR3 is TGTGCCACCAGCAGAGGAGGGGGGGAAGGGGCCTACGAGCAGTACTTC.